The source of this T cell receptor beta chain is a study of beta chain features in type 1 diabetes. Study outcomes and limitations: Sampled from patients, naive, central memory and Treg TCRB repertoires appeared more similar than those sampled from healthy donors. In all four CD4+ subsets, TCRB CDR3 length was significantly, moderately reduced in type 1 diabetes.

As regards this clone: Its target is unknown.

The study reverse transcribed the entire isolated RNA, so it sequenced expressed TCRB transcripts. Profiled with immunoSEQ multiplex PCR; TCRdb holds only in-frame clones, not every one. In the table there are about 400,000 clones, 10% to 15% of which are singletons. It was one heparinised blood draw, averaging about 116 mL, that each donor gave. Sorting that relied on CD45RO/CCR7/CD25/CD127/CD95/CD27 yielded CD4+ naive, central memory, regulatory and stem cell-like memory cells. Germline V gives CDR1 SEHNR, CDR2 FQNEAQ (reference sequence). V gave up 4 bases and J gave up 5 bases, with 17 bases separating them. This CDR3 region has 15 residues.

The clonotype originates from a man aged 18 to 35 in good health. Material: naive CD4+ T cells from blood. The gene calls are TRBV7-9 and TRBJ1-1; possibly TRBD1 for D (6 bases). CDR3 protein: CASSSRQAGGTEAFF. The DNA of the CDR3 is TGTGCCAGCAGCTCCAGACAGGCTGGTGGGACTGAAGCTTTCTTT.